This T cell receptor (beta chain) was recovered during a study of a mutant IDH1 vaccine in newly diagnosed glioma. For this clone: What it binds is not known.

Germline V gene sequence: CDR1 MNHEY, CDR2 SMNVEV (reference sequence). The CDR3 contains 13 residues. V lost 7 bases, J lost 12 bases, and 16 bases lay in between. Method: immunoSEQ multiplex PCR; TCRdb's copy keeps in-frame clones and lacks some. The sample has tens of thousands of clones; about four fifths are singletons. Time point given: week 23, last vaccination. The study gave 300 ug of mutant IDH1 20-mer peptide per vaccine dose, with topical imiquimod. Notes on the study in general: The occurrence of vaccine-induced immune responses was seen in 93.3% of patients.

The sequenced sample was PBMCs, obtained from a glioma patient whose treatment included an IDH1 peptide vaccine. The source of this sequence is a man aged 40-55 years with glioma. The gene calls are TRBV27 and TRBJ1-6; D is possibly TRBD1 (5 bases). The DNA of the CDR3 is TGTGCCAGCACTGGCAGCCGGGGGGGACCCCTCCACTTT. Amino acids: CASTGSRGGPLHF.